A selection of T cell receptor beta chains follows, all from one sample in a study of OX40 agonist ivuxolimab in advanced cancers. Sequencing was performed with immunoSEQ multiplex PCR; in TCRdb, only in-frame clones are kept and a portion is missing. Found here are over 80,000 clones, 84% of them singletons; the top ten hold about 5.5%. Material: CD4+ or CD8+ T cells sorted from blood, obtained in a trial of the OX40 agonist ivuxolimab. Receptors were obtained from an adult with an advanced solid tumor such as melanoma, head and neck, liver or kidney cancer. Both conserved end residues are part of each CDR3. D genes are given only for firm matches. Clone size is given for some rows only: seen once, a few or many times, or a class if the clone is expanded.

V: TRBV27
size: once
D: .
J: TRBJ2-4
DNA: TGTGCCAGCAGTTCCCGGGAATGGGCCAAAAACATTCAGTACTTC
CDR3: CASSSREWAKNIQYF

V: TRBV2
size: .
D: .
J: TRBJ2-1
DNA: TGTGCCAGCAATCCAGAGTGGCGGGGCTATGAGCAGTTCTTC
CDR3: CASNPEWRGYEQFF

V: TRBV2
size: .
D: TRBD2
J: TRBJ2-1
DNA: TGTGCCAGCAGCGGGGAGCGGGAGTGGGATGAGCAGTTCTTC
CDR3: CASSGEREWDEQFF

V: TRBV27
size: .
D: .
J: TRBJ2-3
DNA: TGTGCCAGCGGCTGGACGCAGTATTTT
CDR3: CASGWTQYF

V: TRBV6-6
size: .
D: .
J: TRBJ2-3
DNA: TGTGCCAGCAGGAAACCCGGGGTCACAGATACGCAGTATTTT
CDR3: CASRKPGVTDTQYF

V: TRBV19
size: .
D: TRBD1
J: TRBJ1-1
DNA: TGTGCCAGTTGTAAGGCCTTGGGACAGATCAACACTGAAGCTTTCTTT
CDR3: CASCKALGQINTEAFF

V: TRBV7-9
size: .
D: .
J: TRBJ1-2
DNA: TGTGCCAGCAGCTCTGACAGTAACTATGGCTACACCTTC
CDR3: CASSSDSNYGYTF

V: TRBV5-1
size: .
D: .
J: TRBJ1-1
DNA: TGCGCCAGCAGCCCGGACAGTTTGAACACTGAAGCTTTCTTT
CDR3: CASSPDSLNTEAFF

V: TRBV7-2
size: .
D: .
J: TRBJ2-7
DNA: TGTGCCAGCAGCTTTACCCCCTACGAGCAGTACTTC
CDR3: CASSFTPYEQYF

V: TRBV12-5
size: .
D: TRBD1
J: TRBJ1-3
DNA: TGTGCTAGTGGACTAGGACAGGCATCTGGAAACACCATATATTTT
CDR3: CASGLGQASGNTIYF

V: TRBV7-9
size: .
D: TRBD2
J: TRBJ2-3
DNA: TGTGCCAGCAGCACGGGACTAGCGGGAGAGTTAGATACGCAGTATTTT
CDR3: CASSTGLAGELDTQYF